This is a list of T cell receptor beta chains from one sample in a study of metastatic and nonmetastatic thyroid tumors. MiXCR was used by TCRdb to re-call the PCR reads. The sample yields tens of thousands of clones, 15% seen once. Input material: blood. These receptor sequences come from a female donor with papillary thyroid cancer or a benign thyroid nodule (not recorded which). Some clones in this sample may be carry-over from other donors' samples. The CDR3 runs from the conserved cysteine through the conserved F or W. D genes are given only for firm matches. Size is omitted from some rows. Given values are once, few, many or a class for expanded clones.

CDR3: CASSSVATNTEAFF
DNA: TGTGCCAGCAGCTCGGTGGCCACGAACACTGAAGCTTTCTTT
J: TRBJ1-1
size: many
V: TRBV7-9
D: NA

CDR3: CASSQGDEQYF
DNA: TGCGCCAGCAGCCAGGGGGACGAGCAGTACTTC
J: TRBJ2-7
size: many
V: TRBV5-1
D: TRBD1

CDR3: CASSPRVDGANVLTF
DNA: TGCGCCAGCAGCCCAAGGGTAGACGGGGCCAACGTCCTGACTTTC
J: TRBJ2-6
size: many
V: TRBV5-1
D: NA

CDR3: CASSAGSYNEQFF
DNA: TGTGCCAGCAGTGCTGGTTCCTACAATGAGCAGTTCTTC
J: TRBJ2-1
size: many
V: TRBV2
D: NA

CDR3: CASSLGQGVNTEAFF
DNA: TGTGCCAGCAGCTTAGGGCAGGGAGTGAACACTGAAGCTTTCTTT
J: TRBJ1-1
size: many
V: TRBV11-2
D: NA

CDR3: CSASPGAAPDTQYF
DNA: TGCAGTGCTAGTCCGGGGGCCGCCCCAGATACGCAGTATTTT
J: TRBJ2-3
size: NA
V: TRBV20-1
D: NA

CDR3: CASSLEGVAGMDYTF
DNA: TGCGCCAGCAGCTTGGAGGGGGTGGCAGGGATGGACTACACCTTC
J: TRBJ1-2
size: many
V: TRBV5-1
D: NA

CDR3: CATSRDIREGNTGELFF
DNA: TGTGCCACCAGCAGAGATATAAGGGAGGGAAACACCGGGGAGCTGTTTTTT
J: TRBJ2-2
size: many
V: TRBV15
D: TRBD2

CDR3: CASTSPAFEDTQYF
DNA: TGTGCCAGCACTTCACCAGCGTTTGAAGATACGCAGTATTTT
J: TRBJ2-3
size: many
V: TRBV6-1
D: NA

CDR3: CASPAGGYTF
DNA: TGTGCCAGTCCCGCGGGGGGCTACACCTTC
J: TRBJ1-2
size: many
V: TRBV6-4
D: NA

CDR3: CASTQQGALQETQYF
DNA: TGTGCCAGCACGCAACAGGGGGCCCTCCAAGAGACCCAGTACTTC
J: TRBJ2-5
size: many
V: TRBV28
D: TRBD1

CDR3: CSVACPQEGSYEQYF
DNA: TGCAGCGTTGCTTGCCCTCAAGAAGGCTCCTACGAGCAGTACTTC
J: TRBJ2-7
size: NA
V: TRBV29-1
D: NA

CDR3: CAWQPLTGKVYEQYF
DNA: TGTGCCTGGCAACCTTTGACAGGGAAAGTCTACGAGCAGTACTTC
J: TRBJ2-7
size: many
V: TRBV30
D: TRBD1

CDR3: CASSPWIRGAQETQYF
DNA: TGTGCCAGCAGCCCGTGGATCCGGGGAGCCCAAGAGACCCAGTACTTC
J: TRBJ2-5
size: many
V: TRBV7-2
D: NA

CDR3: CASSSMGRMQFF
DNA: TGTGCCAGCAGCTCTATGGGCAGGATGCAGTTCTTC
J: TRBJ2-1
size: NA
V: TRBV7-2
D: NA

CDR3: CASSLMASTIYF
DNA: TGTGCCAGCAGTTTAATGGCAAGCACCATATATTTT
J: TRBJ1-3
size: many
V: TRBV12-3/TRBV12-4
D: NA

CDR3: CASSLGLAGGPGETQYF
DNA: TGTGCCAGCAGCTTAGGCCTAGCGGGAGGGCCGGGTGAGACCCAGTACTTC
J: TRBJ2-5
size: NA
V: TRBV11-2
D: TRBD2

CDR3: CASCDSNQPQHF
DNA: TGTGCCAGTTGCGACTCCAATCAGCCCCAGCATTTT
J: TRBJ1-5
size: many
V: TRBV19
D: NA

CDR3: CASSYELETMTGELFF
DNA: TGTGCCAGCAGTTATGAACTAGAAACAATGACCGGGGAGCTGTTTTTT
J: TRBJ2-2
size: many
V: TRBV6-2/TRBV6-3
D: NA

CDR3: CASSPPGTGGYEQYF
DNA: TGCGCCAGCAGCCCCCCCGGGACAGGGGGTTACGAGCAGTACTTC
J: TRBJ2-7
size: many
V: TRBV5-1
D: TRBD1

CDR3: CASRDDRGGGTEAFF
DNA: TGTGCCAGCAGAGACGACAGGGGAGGAGGAACTGAAGCTTTCTTT
J: TRBJ1-1
size: many
V: TRBV28
D: TRBD1

CDR3: CASSFGQGGTDTQYF
DNA: TGCGCCAGCAGCTTTGGACAGGGAGGGACAGATACGCAGTATTTT
J: TRBJ2-3
size: many
V: TRBV5-1
D: NA

CDR3: CASSPLLEEYLYEKLFF
DNA: TGTGCCAGCAGTCCCCTCCTCGAGGAGTACCTTTATGAAAAACTGTTTTTT
J: TRBJ1-4
size: many
V: TRBV28
D: NA

CDR3: CASSAPRETQYF
DNA: TGTGCCAGCAGTGCGCCGCGAGAGACCCAGTACTTC
J: TRBJ2-5
size: many
V: TRBV28
D: NA

CDR3: CATSDTGTGSYNEHFF
DNA: TGTGCCACCAGTGACACCGGTACAGGGAGCTACAATGAGCATTTCTTC
J: TRBJ2-1
size: few
V: TRBV24-1
D: NA

CDR3: CSVLQGLNTEAFF
DNA: TGCAGCGTCTTACAGGGGCTGAACACTGAAGCTTTCTTT
J: TRBJ1-1
size: many
V: TRBV29-1
D: TRBD1

CDR3: CASSPYRSSYNEQFF
DNA: TGTGCCAGCAGCCCGTACAGGAGCTCCTACAATGAGCAGTTCTTC
J: TRBJ2-1
size: many
V: TRBV27
D: NA

CDR3: CASSWTDNEQFF
DNA: TGTGCCAGCAGCTGGACAGATAATGAGCAGTTCTTC
J: TRBJ2-1
size: many
V: TRBV7-2
D: NA

CDR3: CASSLVVGTEAFF
DNA: TGTGCCAGCAGCTTGGTGGTAGGCACTGAAGCTTTCTTT
J: TRBJ1-1
size: many
V: TRBV5-6
D: NA

CDR3: CASRRTSQNNEQFF
DNA: TGTGCCAGCAGAAGGACTAGTCAAAACAATGAGCAGTTCTTC
J: TRBJ2-1
size: many
V: TRBV6-2/TRBV6-3
D: TRBD2

CDR3: CASSISGTSGGSDTGELFF
DNA: TGTGCCAGCAGTATCTCCGGGACTAGCGGTGGAAGTGACACCGGGGAGCTGTTTTTT
J: TRBJ2-2
size: once
V: TRBV6-2/TRBV6-3
D: TRBD2

CDR3: CASSQWGRQATNEKLFF
DNA: TGTGCCAGCAGCCAGTGGGGGAGACAGGCAACTAATGAAAAACTGTTTTTT
J: TRBJ1-4
size: few
V: TRBV14
D: NA

CDR3: CASSLSRTQKTDTQYF
DNA: TGCGCCAGCAGCTTGAGTAGGACACAGAAGACCGATACGCAGTATTTT
J: TRBJ2-3
size: many
V: TRBV5-1
D: NA

CDR3: CATIKGGGVNSPLHF
DNA: TGCGCCACCATAAAGGGGGGGGGGGTTAATTCACCCCTCCACTTT
J: TRBJ1-6
size: many
V: TRBV10-2
D: NA

CDR3: CASSVSSDSYEQYF
DNA: TGTGCCAGCAGTGTGAGTAGCGACTCCTACGAGCAGTACTTC
J: TRBJ2-7
size: few
V: TRBV6-1
D: NA

CDR3: CASSIWTSGGRGDTQYF
DNA: TGTGCCAGTAGTATATGGACTAGCGGGGGGCGTGGAGATACGCAGTATTTT
J: TRBJ2-3
size: many
V: TRBV19
D: TRBD2

CDR3: CSARANGGIYTF
DNA: TGCAGTGCTAGAGCCAATGGGGGCATCTACACCTTC
J: TRBJ1-2
size: many
V: TRBV20-1
D: NA

CDR3: CASSPGQGAGAGELFF
DNA: TGCGCCAGCAGCCCCGGACAGGGGGCGGGGGCCGGGGAGCTGTTTTTT
J: TRBJ2-2
size: many
V: TRBV4-1
D: TRBD1

CDR3: CASSSDSGAYQPQHF
DNA: TGTGCCAGCAGTTCGGACAGTGGGGCTTATCAGCCCCAGCATTTT
J: TRBJ1-5
size: many
V: TRBV28
D: NA

CDR3: CASSPTDGTTNEKLFF
DNA: TGTGCCAGCAGCCCCACCGACGGGACAACTAATGAAAAACTGTTTTTT
J: TRBJ1-4
size: many
V: TRBV13
D: NA

CDR3: CAWRGSSAYGYTF
DNA: TGTGCCTGGAGAGGCAGTAGCGCCTATGGCTACACCTTC
J: TRBJ1-2
size: NA
V: TRBV30
D: NA

CDR3: CASSPPKGFNTEAFF
DNA: TGTGCCAGCAGTCCCCCGAAGGGCTTCAACACTGAAGCTTTCTTT
J: TRBJ1-1
size: many
V: TRBV6-1
D: NA

CDR3: CSARDGYGRIYEQYF
DNA: TGCAGTGCTAGAGATGGGTACGGGAGAATCTACGAGCAGTACTTC
J: TRBJ2-7
size: NA
V: TRBV20-1
D: NA

CDR3: CASSVEPDPSYEQYF
DNA: TGTGCCAGCAGCGTAGAGCCAGACCCCTCCTACGAGCAGTACTTC
J: TRBJ2-7
size: many
V: TRBV9
D: NA

CDR3: CARGSGSPLHF
DNA: TGTGCGAGGGGGTCTGGATCACCCCTCCACTTT
J: TRBJ1-6
size: many
V: TRBV6-1
D: NA

CDR3: CASSQVKHNQPQHF
DNA: TGTGCCAGCAGCCAAGTGAAACACAATCAGCCCCAGCATTTT
J: TRBJ1-5
size: once
V: TRBV3-1
D: NA